Following are 16 T cell receptor beta chains from one sample sequenced in a study of post-analysis software for immune sequencing data. The TCR beta cDNA libraries contained unique molecular identifiers. TCRdb fed the PCR reads into MiXCR, producing one record per CDR3 protein. The sample lists hundreds of thousands of distinct CDR3 sequences, approximately 59% seen once, with 11% in the top ten. Overall study findings and caveats: Five TRBV segments occurring more often in patients than controls included TRBV5-6, TRBV5-1 and TRBV20-1.

Their target antigens are unknown. Sequenced sample: blood. The receptor set was obtained from a girl aged 2-10 years with multiple sclerosis.

V usage is TRBV7-2 and J usage is TRBJ2-3, with D possibly matching TRBD2 (5 bases). CDR3 length: 14 amino acids. V lost 3 bases to trimming and J lost 2 bases, with 9 bases between them. The germline V gene has CDR1 SGHTA and CDR2 FQGNSA. CDR3 sequence: CASSLTILTDTQYF. CDR3 nucleotide sequence: TGTGCCAGCAGCTTGACTATCCTCACAGATACGCAGTATTTT.

The gene calls are TRBV7-2 and TRBJ1-4; tentatively, D is TRBD1 (6 bases). Looked up from germline, CDR1 is SGHTA and CDR2 is FQGNSA. The germline V and J ends were trimmed by 5 bases and 10 bases, with 23 bases remaining between them. The CDR3 extends over 16 amino acids. The CDR3 reads CASSNRPVGGRGKLFF. The CDR3 DNA reads as TGTGCCAGCAGCAATCGGCCGGTGGGGGGGCGGGGAAAACTGTTTTTT.

The J gene is TRBJ1-2, the V gene TRBV7-2; D is unresolved. CDR3 length: 13 residues. Germline assignment: CDR1 SGHTA and CDR2 FQGNSA. V was cut by 5 bases and J by 4 bases, with 11 bases left in between. The CDR3 coding sequence is TGTGCCAGCAGCGATGGACGAGCCTATGGCTACACCTTC. Protein product: CASSDGRAYGYTF.

On this clonotype: One end of the junction does not line up with germline, which may come from a read error. The rearrangement joins TRBV4-2 to TRBJ1-4; D not resolved. Germline lookup yields CDR1 LGHNA and CDR2 YNFKEQ. The CDR3 length is 18 residues. CDR3 amino acids: CASSPVLPALGTNEKRFF. The CDR3 DNA reads TGTGCCAGCAGCCCAGTCCTTCCAGCCCTCGGAACTAATGAAAAACGGTTTTTT.

This clonotype was counted at least ten times. The chain is built from TRBV5-1 and TRBJ2-3; the match to TRBD2 covers 14 bases. V was pared by 3 bases and J by 14 bases, with 8 bases of the junction left unmatched. The CDR3 contains 14 residues. Germline V lookup: CDR1 SGHRS, CDR2 YFSETQ. CDR3 sequence (DNA): TGCGCCAGCAGCTGGCCGGGACTAGCGGGAGAGCTGTATTTT. Translated: CASSWPGLAGELYF.

This chain links TRBV15 with TRBJ2-1, with 7 bases matching TRBD2. This CDR3 spans 16 amino acids. Germline V gene data show CDR1 as LNHNV and CDR2 as YYDKDF (reference sequence). The junction had 4 bases not matched to a gene; V was cut back by 2 bases and J by 0 bases. CDR3 in DNA: TGTGCCACCAGCAGAAAAGCGGGAAGCTCCTACAATGAGCAGTTCTTC. Amino acids: CATSRKAGSSYNEQFF.

J is TRBJ2-5 and V is TRBV2; TRBD2 agrees at 8 bases. V lost 6 bases to trimming and J lost 0 bases; unmatched junction nucleotides: 6. Germline values: CDR1 SNHLY, CDR2 FYNNEI. CDR3 length: 15 amino acids. The CDR3 sequence is CASSRLAMYQETQYF. The CDR3 DNA follows: TGTGCCAGCAGCCGACTAGCGATGTACCAAGAGACCCAGTACTTC. Full variable domain (rest looked up from reference TRBV2 and TRBJ2-5): EPEVTQTPSHQVTQMGQEVILRCVPISNHLYFYWYRQILGQKVEFLVSFYNNEISEKSEIFDDQFSVERPDGSNFTLKIRSTKLEDSAMYFCASSRLAMYQETQYFGPGTRLLVL.

This clonotype was counted between two and nine times. V gene TRBV12-3 or TRBV12-4 combines with J gene TRBJ2-5; the match to TRBD2 covers 9 bases. The CDR3 is made up of 15 amino acids. V trimming: 6 bases; J trimming: 1 base; junction bases outside the gene matches: 6. The CDR3: CASSSSGGLQETQYF. Written as DNA, the CDR3 is TGTGCCAGCAGCAGTAGCGGGGGCCTCCAAGAGACCCAGTACTTC.

V usage is TRBV3-1 and J usage is TRBJ2-4; D gene unclear. Judging by the DNA end, TRBJ2-7 fits better; the J call may be wrong. The CDR3 consists of 12 residues. Per germline, CDR1 LGHDT and CDR2 YNNKEL (reference sequence). The CDR3 sequence is CASSQGNREQYF. In DNA form, the CDR3 reads TGTGCCAGCAGCCAAGGGAACCGCGAGCAGTACTTC.

This clonotype was seen only a few times. V and J are TRBV6-5 and TRBJ2-1; 10 nucleotides agree with TRBD1. The V and J ends lost 11 bases and 5 bases, in that order; junction bases with no gene match: 6. The CDR3 contains 13 residues. Per germline, CDR1 MNHEY and CDR2 SVGAGI. The CDR3 nucleotides read TGTGCCGTGACAGGGGGCGACCACAATGAGCAGTTCTTC. Its protein is CAVTGGDHNEQFF.

This chain joins TRBV4-2 and TRBJ2-7; D unresolved. There are 14 residues in the CDR3. In germline, CDR1 is LGHNA, CDR2 YNFKEQ. V was pared by 1 base and J by 0 bases, with 7 bases between. The CDR3 loop is CASSQAISSYEQYF. Here the CDR3 DNA reads TGTGCCAGCAGCCAAGCGATTAGCTCCTACGAGCAGTACTTC.

The J gene is TRBJ2-7, the V gene TRBV12-3 or TRBV12-4; weak D call: TRBD1 (5 bases). V was pared by 8 bases and J by 3 bases, with 11 bases between. This CDR3 region has 12 residues. CDR3 in DNA: TGTGCCAGCGGGCAGGGCGACTACGAGCAGTACTTC. This encodes CASGQGDYEQYF.

The gene calls are TRBV5-1 and TRBJ2-5, with D perhaps TRBD1 (6 bases). The CDR3 covers 15 residues. The germline gives CDR1 SGHRS, CDR2 YFSETQ. The V gene lost 0 bases and the J gene lost 4 bases, with 13 bases spanning the gap. This CDR3 is CASSLAGRDTETQYF. CDR3 nucleotide sequence: TGCGCCAGCAGCTTGGCCGGAAGGGACACAGAGACCCAGTACTTC. The full variable domain, its missing parts supplied by reference TRBV5-1 and TRBJ2-5, is KAGVTQTPRYLIKTRGQQVTLSCSPISGHRSVSWYQQTPGQGLQFLFEYFSETQRNKGNFPGRFSGRQFSNSRSEMNVSTLELGDSALYLCASSLAGRDTETQYFGPGTRLLVL.

The rearrangement links TRBV6-1 to TRBJ1-1; no clear D gene. The CDR3 totals 13 residues. Trimming cost V 0 bases and J 5 bases, with 7 bases left between them. In germline, CDR1 is MNHNS, CDR2 SASEGT. Here the CDR3 reads CASSEAGDTEAFF. CDR3 DNA sequence: TGTGCCAGCAGTGAAGCCGGGGATACTGAAGCTTTCTTT.

The chain employs TRBV5-5 and TRBJ2-1, with D tentatively TRBD2 (6 bases). The V gene lost 2 bases and the J gene lost 5 bases, with 23 bases spanning the gap. Germline lookup yields CDR1 SGHKS and CDR2 YYEKEE (reference sequence). The CDR3 sequence is 18 residues long. CDR3 sequence reads: CASSLTILDGWGDNEQFF. The CDR3 nucleotides read TGTGCCAGCAGCTTAACGATTCTGGACGGGTGGGGGGACAATGAGCAGTTCTTC.

The chain links TRBV5-1 to TRBJ2-5; D gene unclear. Germline CDR1 SGHRS, CDR2 YFSETQ. V was trimmed by 4 bases and J by 5 bases, leaving 18 bases between them. CDR3 length equals 15 residues. This chain's CDR3 is CASSPIALPAETQYF. The CDR3 DNA follows: TGCGCCAGCAGCCCCATAGCCCTGCCAGCGGAGACCCAGTACTTC.